The 19 T cell receptor beta chains below were found in one sample sequenced in a study of shared clonotypes between healthy human individuals. TCRdb's table, derived via immunoSEQ multiplex PCR, lists solely in-frame clones and lacks some. In the table there are 1 million to 1.3 million clones, around three quarters of which are singletons. The sequencing input was memory CD4+ T cells from PBMCs. The sample's subset: CD45RA-negative fraction. The receptors were sampled from a man between 18 and 29 years old in good health. Some clones in this sample may be carry-over from other donors' samples.

The genes are TRBV27 and TRBJ2-2; 10 nucleotides align to TRBD1. V shed 8 bases, J shed 6 bases, and the junction held 12 bases outside the gene matches. The CDR3 extends over 16 amino acids. In germline, CDR1 is MNHEY, CDR2 SMNVEV (reference sequence). The CDR3 nucleotides are TGTGCCAGCGGTCCGCCGGGACAGGGGAGGGCCGGGGAGCTGTTTTTT. As protein: CASGPPGQGRAGELFF.

This sequence joins TRBV28 and TRBJ2-7, with D maybe TRBD1 (6 bases). The germline CDR1 and CDR2 sequences are MDHEN and SYDVKM. The CDR3 covers 11 residues. V lost 10 bases to trimming and J lost 8 bases, with 15 bases between them. DNA for the CDR3: TGTGCCACAACGCTCAGGGGCCAGCAGTACTTC. Its protein product is CATTLRGQQYF. The full variable domain, its missing parts supplied by reference TRBV28 and TRBJ2-7, is DVKVTQSSRYLVKRTGEKVFLECVQDMDHENMFWYRQDPGLGLRLIYFSYDVKMKEKGDIPEGYSVSREKKERFSLILESASTNQTSMYLCATTLRGQQYFGPGTRLTVT.

The rearrangement uses TRBV6-4 and TRBJ2-1, with no clear D. Germline V lookup: CDR1 MRHNA, CDR2 SNTAGT. Trimming cost V 6 bases and J 7 bases, with 19 bases left between them. The CDR3 is made up of 15 amino acids. The CDR3 DNA reads as TGTGCCAGCAGACGATATCCCGCAGTGGGGAATGAGCAGTTCTTC. Its translation: CASRRYPAVGNEQFF.

This clone was picked up one time. CDR3: CASSEGDSYGYTF. DNA of the CDR3: TGTGCCAGCAGTGAGGGGGACAGCTATGGCTACACCTTC. This chain joins TRBV6-1 and TRBJ1-2, with 7 bases that match TRBD1. V gave up 3 bases and J gave up 4 bases; unmatched junction bases: 2. CDR1 is MNHNS, CDR2 SASEGT, per germline. The CDR3 extends over 13 amino acids.

V and J are TRBV19 and TRBJ2-1; TRBD2 matches 8 bases. Trimming at V came to 5 bases and at J to 8 bases, leaving 17 bases not matched to a gene. This CDR3 has 17 amino acids. Germline CDR1 reads LNHDA; CDR2 reads SQIVND (reference sequence). CDR3 in amino acids: CASSGPEGTRWGDEQFF. In DNA, the CDR3 is TGTGCCAGTAGTGGGCCGGAAGGGACTAGGTGGGGGGATGAGCAGTTCTTC.

This clone has at least ten counts. This chain joins TRBV6-1 and TRBJ2-2; the D is unclear. This CDR3 comprises 16 residues. CDR1 and CDR2 (germline): MNHNS, SASEGT. V lost 0 bases and J lost 1, with 9 bases in between. The CDR3 DNA follows: TGTGCCAGCAGTGAAGCGTCTCCTAGGAACACCGGGGAGCTGTTTTTT. It codes for CASSEASPRNTGELFF.

This clone was detected only once. V and J are TRBV6-4 and TRBJ2-3, with D unresolved. This CDR3 comprises 16 residues. Germline lookup yields CDR1 MRHNA and CDR2 SNTAGT. V dropped 0 bases and J dropped 0 bases, with 10 bases sitting between them. For the CDR3, the DNA is TGTGCCAGCAGTGACTCTGCTTCAGGAAGCACAGATACGCAGTATTTT. Translating gives CASSDSASGSTDTQYF.

The gene calls are TRBV7-3 and TRBJ2-1; weak D call: TRBD2 (5 bases). The CDR3 sequence is 15 residues long. Germline V gives CDR1 SGHTA, CDR2 FQGTGA. The V and J ends lost 5 bases and 4 bases respectively, with 15 bases between them. CDR3 DNA: TGTGCCAGCAGCCCCGGACTTTTAACATACAATGAGCAGTTCTTC. Protein product: CASSPGLLTYNEQFF.

J is TRBJ1-4 and V is TRBV28; no reliable D call. Germline V gives CDR1 MDHEN, CDR2 SYDVKM. V lost 5 bases to trimming and J lost 8 bases, with 12 bases between them. The CDR3 has 13 residues. For the CDR3, the DNA is TGTGCCAGCAGTACCTTAGGTTGGGAAAAACTGTTTTTT. It yields the protein CASSTLGWEKLFF.

This sequence joins TRBV30 and TRBJ2-2, with TRBD2 as a possible D gene (6 bases). The length of the CDR3 is 13 residues. The germline gives CDR1 GTSNPN, CDR2 SVGIG (reference sequence). V was pared by 4 bases and J by 6 bases, with 12 bases between. The CDR3 bases are TGTGCCTGGACCCCGGGAGTTGCCGGGGAGCTGTTTTTT. Protein sequence: CAWTPGVAGELFF.

CDR3 sequence: CASSLKTGGVYTKAFF. In DNA form, the CDR3 reads TGTGCCAGCAGCTTAAAGACAGGGGGCGTTTATACTAAAGCTTTCTTT. This chain joins TRBV7-2 and TRBJ1-1; 10 bases line up with TRBD1. Germline lookup yields CDR1 SGHTA and CDR2 FQGNSA. Unmatched junction bases numbered 12, after V lost 2 bases and J lost 9 bases. The length of the CDR3 is 16 residues.

This rearrangement joins TRBV9 to TRBJ2-3; TRBD2 matches at 8 bases. This CDR3 region has 14 residues. Germline CDR1 reads SGDLS; CDR2 reads YYNGEE. Unmatched junction bases numbered 2, after V lost 3 bases and J lost 2 bases. In nucleotides, the CDR3 is TGTGCCAGCAGCGATAGCGGGACCACAGATACGCAGTATTTT. As protein: CASSDSGTTDTQYF.

The chain is built from TRBV11-1 and TRBJ2-7; 7 bases agree with TRBD2. With V trimmed by 5 bases and J by 5 bases, 6 bases remained unmatched. Germline values: CDR1 SGHAT, CDR2 FQDESV (reference sequence). CDR3 length: 13 residues. The CDR3 spells CASSRGLGDEQYF. The CDR3 region has the DNA TGTGCCAGCAGCCGAGGACTAGGGGACGAGCAGTACTTC.

The gene calls are TRBV28 and TRBJ1-1; the D is unclear. This CDR3 comprises 18 residues. Trimming took off 1 base at V and 0 bases at J, with 18 bases between the two ends. Germline V gives CDR1 MDHEN, CDR2 SYDVKM. The CDR3 DNA reads as TGTGCCAGCAGTTTATACCCCGTCCCGGGCGCGATGAACACTGAAGCTTTCTTT. This sequence encodes CASSLYPVPGAMNTEAFF.

This clone came up a few times. V gene TRBV6-6 combines with J gene TRBJ2-5, with D hard to call. The CDR3 totals 13 residues. Trimming removed 8 bases from V and 1 base from J, with 11 bases in between. Looked up from germline, CDR1 is MNHNY and CDR2 is SVGAGI (reference sequence). The CDR3 spells CASSLVAQETQYF. CDR3 in DNA: TGTGCCAGCTCCTTGGTAGCCCAAGAGACCCAGTACTTC.

This chain uses TRBV5-1 with TRBJ2-3; 9 nucleotides align to TRBD2. V trimming: 0 bases; J trimming: 2 bases; junction bases outside the gene matches: 4. CDR1 is SGHRS, CDR2 YFSETQ, per germline. This CDR3 contains 16 residues. The CDR3 loop is CASSLGSGSNTDTQYF. CDR3 coding DNA: TGCGCCAGCAGCTTGGGTAGCGGGAGCAACACAGATACGCAGTATTTT.

The V call is TRBV2, the J call TRBJ2-5; D gene ambiguous. In germline, CDR1 is SNHLY, CDR2 FYNNEI. The CDR3 consists of 13 residues. Trimming cost V 3 bases and J 4 bases, with 9 bases left between them. CDR3 nucleotides: TGTGCCAGCAGTGAGGGCTACCGAGAGACCCAGTACTTC. This codes for CASSEGYRETQYF.

V and J are TRBV28 and TRBJ1-1, with 8 positions matching TRBD1. Germline loops: CDR1 MDHEN, CDR2 SYDVKM. This CDR3 spans 12 amino acids. The J segment lost 4 bases and the V segment lost 7 bases, leaving 2 bases of the junction unmatched. In DNA, the CDR3 is TGTGCCAGCAATACAGGGGGCACTGAAGCTTTCTTT. Amino acids: CASNTGGTEAFF.

The chain combines TRBV5-8 with TRBJ2-1; 7 bases map to TRBD2. The CDR3 loop spans 16 amino acids. Trimming removed 6 bases from V and 7 bases from J; junction bases left unmatched: 16. The germline V gene has CDR1 SGHTS and CDR2 YDEGEE. The CDR3 sequence is CASIRGETWEGNEQFF. CDR3 nucleotide sequence: TGTGCCAGCATCCGGGGGGAGACATGGGAAGGGAATGAGCAGTTCTTC. The full variable domain, completed using reference TRBV5-8 and TRBJ2-1, is EAGVTQSPTHLIKTRGQQATLRCSPISGHTSVYWYQQALGLGLQFLLWYDEGEERNRGNFPPRFSGRQFPNYSSELNVNALELEDSALYLCASIRGETWEGNEQFFGPGTRLTVL.